This is a list of T cell receptor beta chains from one sample in a study of spatial heterogeneity in lung cancer. From the 5' RACE reads, TCRdb called clonotypes with MiXCR, one entry per CDR3 protein. The sample consists of 700 or so distinct CDR3 sequences, 30% to 50% of them appearing once. This material consisted of lung tumor tissue, taken at surgery. These receptors all come from a male donor with early-stage non-small cell lung cancer. CDR3s include the opening cysteine and the closing phenylalanine or tryptophan. The order of the fields is J gene, V gene, CDR3 protein.

j_call: TRBJ1-5; v_call: TRBV19; cdr3_aa: CASSTPLATTGYNQPQHF
j_call: TRBJ1-5; v_call: TRBV28; cdr3_aa: CASILSGGNQPQHF
j_call: TRBJ2-5; v_call: TRBV6-5; cdr3_aa: CASSIGGPETQYF
j_call: TRBJ1-1; v_call: TRBV30; cdr3_aa: CAWSRGGRDTEAFF
j_call: TRBJ2-3; v_call: TRBV19; cdr3_aa: CASRRTSGTDTQYF
j_call: TRBJ2-7; v_call: TRBV28; cdr3_aa: CASSPGFYEQYF
j_call: TRBJ1-1; v_call: TRBV4-3; cdr3_aa: CASSQVRGTTNTEAFF
j_call: TRBJ2-1; v_call: TRBV18; cdr3_aa: CASSLGTYNEQFF
j_call: TRBJ1-4; v_call: TRBV3-1; cdr3_aa: CASTFLRTGNEKLFF
j_call: TRBJ2-5; v_call: TRBV11-1; cdr3_aa: CASRATRVVETQYF
j_call: TRBJ2-7; v_call: TRBV20-1; cdr3_aa: CSARDSGGTYAQYF
j_call: TRBJ2-5; v_call: TRBV13; cdr3_aa: CASSLTSGRGQETQYF
j_call: TRBJ1-4; v_call: TRBV25-1; cdr3_aa: CASSEWSGDWSEKLFF
j_call: TRBJ2-1; v_call: TRBV11-2; cdr3_aa: CASSLGRLSLTNEQFF
j_call: TRBJ2-7; v_call: TRBV5-6; cdr3_aa: CASSLQAESYEQYF
j_call: TRBJ2-7; v_call: TRBV5-1; cdr3_aa: CASSGGQGKSYEQYF
j_call: TRBJ2-5; v_call: TRBV20-1; cdr3_aa: CSARSGEGREKTQYF
j_call: TRBJ2-2; v_call: TRBV12-3/TRBV12-4; cdr3_aa: CASSLIQGMSGELFF
j_call: TRBJ1-4; v_call: TRBV30; cdr3_aa: CAWSWGTARGANEKLFF
j_call: TRBJ1-2; v_call: TRBV13; cdr3_aa: CASSAGHHNWYGYTF
j_call: TRBJ1-4; v_call: TRBV6-1; cdr3_aa: CASSDGRVSEKLFF
j_call: TRBJ2-7; v_call: TRBV2; cdr3_aa: CASRGIRATYEQYF
j_call: TRBJ2-1; v_call: TRBV7-2; cdr3_aa: CASSLGSTPEQFF
j_call: TRBJ1-4; v_call: TRBV12-3/TRBV12-4; cdr3_aa: CASSSLRDRSTTNEKLFF
j_call: TRBJ1-4; v_call: TRBV12-3/TRBV12-4; cdr3_aa: CASSLFRRGNEKLFF